The TCR beta chain described here comes from a study of shared clonotypes between healthy human individuals. This CDR3 comprises 14 residues. V lost 2 bases to trimming and J lost 5 bases, with 13 bases between them. Germline loops: CDR1 KGHSH, CDR2 LQKENI. In replicate PCRs of unsorted PBMC, approximately 0.3 ug DNA, around 30,000 T cell genomes, was used. Assay used: immunoSEQ multiplex PCR; TCRdb lists only in-frame clones, some missing. The sample holds some 480,000 clones, 70% to 80% seen once. J is TRBJ2-7 and V is TRBV18, with D tentatively TRBD2 (5 bases). Material: PBMCs. This clonotype originated in a woman between 40 and 55 years old in good health. Some clones in this sample may be carry-over from other donors' samples. CDR3 DNA sequence: TGTGCCAGCTCACCAGTCGGGGATCGGGACGAGCAGTACTTC. It codes for CASSPVGDRDEQYF.